Sequencing of this T cell receptor (beta chain) was carried out in a study of blood T cell repertoires in COVID-19. The wider study: Samples of COVID-19 (acute and convalescent) were obtained from the United States, Italy and Spain. Nucleic acid was either cDNA or gDNA, and it came from T cells, B-cell-depleted T cells, or PBMCs.

Study processing details: Using reference gene primer amplification, nucleated cell counts were estimated. This table comes from immunoSEQ multiplex PCR, and its TCRdb copy is limited to in-frame clones, with some not included. That table is the source of V, J and clone size, and D and trimming were worked out from the DNA. The data show approximately 260,000 clones, with 84% seen just once and over 8.5% held by the top ten. V dropped 3 bases and J dropped 0 bases, with 13 bases sitting between them. In germline, CDR1 is SGDLS, CDR2 YYNGEE. This CDR3 is 17 amino acids long. This clonotype was obtained from a human donor in a cohort sampled during active COVID-19. The gene calls are TRBV9 and TRBJ1-6; D uncertain. Sequencing was done on a sample of peripheral blood. The CDR3, as DNA: TGTGCCAGCAGCGCCACCCCGGGATTCTCCTATAATTCACCCCTCCACTTT. It translates to CASSATPGFSYNSPLHF.